This entry lists 7 T cell receptor beta chains sequenced from one sample in a study of breast tumors, draining lymph nodes, adjacent tissues. TCRdb fed the multiplex PCR reads into MiXCR, producing one record per CDR3 protein. This sample yields 270,000 or so distinct CDR3 sequences, of which around 31% are seen a single time; over 0.95% belongs to the top ten. Axillary draining lymph nodes of breast cancer patients supplied the node samples. Sequencing was carried out using axillary lymph node tissue. The receptors derive from a female donor with breast cancer. Some clones in this sample may be carry-over from other donors' samples.

The CDR3 nucleotides read TGTGCCAGCTCACACCCAGGGGAGACCCACGAGCAGTACTTC. Translating it yields CASSHPGETHEQYF. The chain carries TRBV18 and TRBJ2-7; TRBD1 is a possible D gene (6 bases). The CDR3 is made up of 14 amino acids. Germline V gives CDR1 KGHSH, CDR2 LQKENI. With 4 bases removed from V and 5 bases from J, the gap between germline ends came to 15 bases.

This clonotype was seen at least ten times. The chain is built from TRBV7-2 and TRBJ2-5, with TRBD2 identical over 11 bases. With V trimmed by 5 bases and J by 4 bases, 15 bases remained unmatched. The CDR3 is 18 amino acids. Per the germline V gene, CDR1 is SGHTA and CDR2 is FQGNSA. The CDR3 nucleotides read TGTGCCAGCAGCCCCGGGGGATTAGCGGGAGGGATTGCAGAGACCCAGTACTTC. Translation gives CASSPGGLAGGIAETQYF.

This clonotype was seen more than once but under ten times. A much more abundant neighbour one base away suggests this may be a read error. The chain is built from TRBV6-1 and TRBJ2-2; TRBD2 is a possible D gene (6 bases). This CDR3 is 12 amino acids long. Germline V CDR1 and CDR2: MNHNS, SASEGT. The CDR3 nucleotides read TGTGCCAGCAGGAAGAACACCGGGGGGCTGTTTTTT. It translates to CASRKNTGGLFF.

As to this clonotype: A much larger clone sits a single nucleotide away, making a read error possible. The chain combines TRBV9 with TRBJ2-1; TRBD2 aligns across 10 bases. The CDR3 contains 17 residues. Germline lookup yields CDR1 SGDLS and CDR2 YYNGEE. This CDR3 is CASGVDSSGSPRGEQFF. The CDR3 coding sequence is TGTGCCAGCGGCGTAGACTCTAGCGGGAGCCCGCGGGGGGAGCAGTTCTTC.

A note on this clonotype: A much larger clone lies a single base off, so this may be a read error. The V gene is TRBV10-3, the J gene TRBJ2-6, with 8 nucleotides matching TRBD1. Germline loops: CDR1 ENHRY, CDR2 SYGVKD. There are 15 residues in the CDR3. Trimming took 6 bases from V and 4 from J; bases not matched to a gene: 5. CDR3 nucleotides: TGTGCCATCAGCCTGGACAGGGCCGGGGCCAACGTCCTGACTTTC. Its translation: CAISLDRAGANVLTF.

The rearrangement joins TRBV2 to TRBJ1-4; D perhaps matches TRBD1 (5 bases). This CDR3 is built from 16 residues. V lost 5 bases to trimming and J lost 5 bases, with 18 bases between them. The germline CDR1 and CDR2 sequences are SNHLY and FYNNEI. The CDR3 nucleotides are TGTGCCAGCAGTCCGGGGGGGGGTATGAGGAATGAAAAACTGTTTTTT. Its protein is CASSPGGGMRNEKLFF.

Worth noting for this clonotype: Since a much larger clone is just one base distant, this may be a read error. The J gene is TRBJ2-1, the V gene TRBV20-1; tentatively, D is TRBD1 or TRBD2 (5 bases each). The CDR3 totals 17 residues. Germline V gene data show CDR1 as DFQATT and CDR2 as SNEGSKA (reference sequence). For the CDR3, the DNA is TGCAGTGCCAGAGGGTATTGGTTGGCGGCAGGGCGAAATGAGCAGTTCTTC. It specifies CSARGYWLAAGRNEQFF.